This T cell receptor (beta chain) was sequenced in a study of T cells in Graves' hyperthyroidism and ophthalmopathy. This clonotype was found a few times. From RNA transcripts, TCR beta CDR3 regions were amplified. The HTBI primer set was used in a first-round RT-PCR of the TCR CDR3. TCRdb called the multiplex PCR reads again in MiXCR, with one record for every CDR3 protein. The sample shows some 740,000 distinct CDR3 sequences, roughly 15% of them seen only once. Germline CDR1 is GTSNPN and CDR2 is SVGIG (reference sequence). With 4 bases removed from V and 2 bases from J, the gap between germline ends came to 12 bases. The CDR3 has 14 residues.

This TCR derives from a woman aged 18-30 years with Graves' hyperthyroidism. The V and J genes are TRBV30 and TRBJ2-1, with D maybe TRBD1 (6 bases). The source material was blood. Here the CDR3 DNA reads TGTGCCTGGAAACACAGGGTAACCTACAATGAGCAGTTCTTC. Encoded protein: CAWKHRVTYNEQFF. The variable domain in full, completed from reference TRBV30 and TRBJ2-1, reads SQTIHQWPATLVQPVGSPLSLECTVEGTSNPNLYWYRQAAGRGLQLLFYSVGIGQISSEVPQNLSASRPQDRQFILSSKKLLLSDSGFYLCAWKHRVTYNEQFFGPGTRLTVL.